Listed here are 12 T cell receptor beta chains from one sample, sequenced in a study of cytomegalovirus exposure and HLA in healthy donors (dated by TCRdb to about 2017). Libraries were built with the immunoSEQ multiplex PCR assay. For the multiplex PCR, a mixture combining 60 forward primers for TCR Vbeta segments and 13 reverse primers for TCR Jbeta segments was used. This is the immuneACCESS table as TCRdb keeps it, with only in-frame sequences that have V and J called. A part of the clones is gone; compared with another copy, unresolved V genes explain less than half, and the rest is unexplained. Within this sample are 85,000 to 130,000 clones, with around 9.1% of them counted one time only. The ten largest clones represent over 4.5% of the sample. The sample taken for sequencing was PBMCs. These receptors all stem from a man in his forties or fifties in good health and CMV-seropositive.

This clone came up many times. This chain joins TRBV10-1 and TRBJ1-1; D possibly corresponds to TRBD1 (5 bases). The CDR3 is 11 amino acids. Germline V gene lookup returns CDR1 WNHNN and CDR2 SYGVQD (reference sequence). The V and J ends lost 3 bases and 6 bases respectively, with 5 bases between them. CDR3 sequence: CASSDRAEAFF. The CDR3 coding sequence is TGCGCCAGCAGTGACAGGGCTGAAGCTTTCTTT.

The CDR3 sequence is CASSGGEFSGNTIYF. Here the CDR3 DNA reads TGTGCCAGCTCTGGAGGGGAGTTCTCTGGAAACACCATATATTTT. This chain uses TRBV6-1 with TRBJ1-3; a possible D gene is TRBD1 (5 bases). The V end lost 8 bases, the J end lost 0 bases, and 14 bases lay between the germline ends. Germline V gene lookup returns CDR1 MNHNS and CDR2 SASEGT. The CDR3 totals 15 residues.

This clone was seen only a few times. The V call is TRBV25-1, the J call TRBJ1-4; D call uncertain. V was trimmed by 6 bases and J by 8 bases, leaving 16 bases between them. The length of the CDR3 is 14 residues. In germline, CDR1 is MGHDK, CDR2 SYGVNS. In DNA, the CDR3 is TGTGCCAGCAGCGAAGGGATCGGGGAGGAAAAACTGTTTTTT. Translating gives CASSEGIGEEKLFF.

This clone has more than one count but fewer than ten. A junction boundary mismatches the germline segment, possibly from a read error. The chain combines TRBV7-9 with TRBJ2-1; D is unclear. The germline CDR1 and CDR2 sequences are SEHNR and FQNEAQ (reference sequence). The CDR3 is made up of 16 amino acids. CDR3 protein: CASSFGGRGYYNAQFF. The CDR3 DNA reads as TGTGCCAGCAGCTTCGGTGGAAGAGGATACTACAATGCGCAGTTCTTC.

The chain employs TRBV7-9 and TRBJ2-1, with TRBD1 as a possible D gene (5 bases). The CDR3 runs to 17 residues. The germline CDR1 and CDR2 sequences are SEHNR and FQNEAQ (reference sequence). V was cut by 5 bases and J by 0 bases, with 17 bases left in between. In nucleotides, the CDR3 is TGTGCCAGCAGCCGATACAGACAGCCAAGCTCCTACAATGAGCAGTTCTTC. Protein sequence: CASSRYRQPSSYNEQFF.

The J gene is TRBJ1-1, the V gene TRBV7-9, with 9 nucleotides matching TRBD1. V shed 5 bases, J shed 2 bases, and the junction held 3 bases outside the gene matches. This CDR3 spans 14 amino acids. The germline V gene has CDR1 SEHNR and CDR2 FQNEAQ (reference sequence). Here the CDR3 DNA reads TGTGCCAGCAGCCCCACAGGGGGCAACACTGAAGCTTTCTTT. It encodes CASSPTGGNTEAFF.

The J gene is TRBJ1-3, the V gene TRBV13; D is ambiguous. This CDR3 is 17 amino acids long. Germline CDR1 PRHDT, CDR2 FYEKMQ (reference sequence). V lost 4 bases to trimming and J lost 0 bases, with 16 bases between them. The CDR3 DNA is TGTGCCAGCAGCTCATGGGTGACTCCTCACTCTGGAAACACCATATATTTT. It codes for CASSSWVTPHSGNTIYF.

The chain combines TRBV5-1 with TRBJ2-3; D possibly corresponds to TRBD2 (6 bases). Germline V gene sequence: CDR1 SGHRS, CDR2 YFSETQ. The CDR3 contains 19 residues. Trimming cost V 7 bases and J 5 bases, with 32 bases left between them. The CDR3 loop is CASRHEGGADKGYVDTQYF. The CDR3 DNA sequence: TGCGCCAGCCGACACGAGGGAGGCGCTGATAAGGGGTATGTAGATACGCAGTATTTT.

The rearrangement joins TRBV5-1 to TRBJ2-5; a weak D match, TRBD1 (5 bases). The V gene lost 4 bases and the J gene lost 1 base, with 14 bases spanning the gap. The CDR3 extends over 15 amino acids. Germline V gives CDR1 SGHRS, CDR2 YFSETQ. This CDR3 reads CASSLQQEFQETQYF. The CDR3 bases are TGCGCCAGCAGCCTACAACAGGAATTCCAAGAGACCCAGTACTTC.

Here the CDR3 DNA reads TGTGCCAGCAGCCTCGTAGGGACAGGGGCCCAGTATTTT. The encoded protein is CASSLVGTGAQYF. The rearrangement uses TRBV14 and TRBJ2-3, with 10 positions matching TRBD1. V gave up 4 bases and J gave up 12 bases; unmatched junction bases: 7. The CDR3 covers 13 residues. Germline CDR1 and CDR2: SGHDN and FVKESK.

V gene TRBV2 combines with J gene TRBJ2-4, with D maybe TRBD2 (5 bases). Trimming left V 6 bases short and J 10 bases short, with 16 bases between. Germline loops: CDR1 SNHLY, CDR2 FYNNEI. The CDR3 runs 13 residues. The CDR3 loop reads CASSESGAAIQYF. In DNA, the CDR3 is TGTGCCAGCAGCGAGAGTGGAGCGGCTATTCAGTACTTC.

This clone occurred a few times. The rearrangement uses TRBV5-6 and TRBJ1-1; the match to TRBD1 covers 8 bases. The CDR3 has 14 amino acids. The ends lost 4 bases at V and 7 bases at J; junction bases unmatched: 9. Germline CDR1 SGHDT, CDR2 YYEEEE. The CDR3 protein is CASSLHRGIFEAFF. The CDR3 DNA reads as TGTGCCAGCAGCCTCCACAGGGGGATATTTGAAGCTTTCTTT.